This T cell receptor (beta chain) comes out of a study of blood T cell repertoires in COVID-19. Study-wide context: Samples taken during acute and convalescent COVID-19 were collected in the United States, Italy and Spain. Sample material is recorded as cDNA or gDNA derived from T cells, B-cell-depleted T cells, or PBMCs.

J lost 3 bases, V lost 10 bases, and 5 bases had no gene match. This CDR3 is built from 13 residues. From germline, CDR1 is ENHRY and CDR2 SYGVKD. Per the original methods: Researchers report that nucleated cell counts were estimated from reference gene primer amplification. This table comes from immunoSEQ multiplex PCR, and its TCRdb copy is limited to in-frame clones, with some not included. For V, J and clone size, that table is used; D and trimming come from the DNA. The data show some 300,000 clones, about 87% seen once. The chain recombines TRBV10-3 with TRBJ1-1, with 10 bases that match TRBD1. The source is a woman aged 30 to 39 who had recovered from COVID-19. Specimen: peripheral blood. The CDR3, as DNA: TGTGCCACCCGACAGGGGGCGGACACTGAAGCTTTCTTT. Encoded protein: CATRQGADTEAFF.